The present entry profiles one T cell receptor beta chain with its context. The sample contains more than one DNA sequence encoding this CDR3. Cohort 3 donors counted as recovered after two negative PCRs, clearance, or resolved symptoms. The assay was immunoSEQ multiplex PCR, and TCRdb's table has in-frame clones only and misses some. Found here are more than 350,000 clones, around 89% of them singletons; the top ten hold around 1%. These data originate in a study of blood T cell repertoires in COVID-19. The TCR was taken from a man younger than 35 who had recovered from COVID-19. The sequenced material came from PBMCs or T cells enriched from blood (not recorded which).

The DNA of the CDR3 is TGTGCCAGCAGCGTAGGGCAGGGATCCTACAATGAGCAGTTCTTC. Translation: CASSVGQGSYNEQFF. The V and J genes are TRBV9 and TRBJ2-1; D possibly corresponds to TRBD1 (5 bases). Germline-derived CDR1 and CDR2 are SGDLS and YYNGEE. This CDR3 region has 15 residues. V was trimmed by 0 bases and J by 1 base, leaving 8 bases between them.